This record concerns one TCR beta chain sequence. This entry belongs to a study of blood T cell repertoires in COVID-19. Across the study: T cells, B-cell-depleted T cells, or PBMCs provided the cDNA or gDNA that served as material.

Per the germline V gene, CDR1 is MDHEN and CDR2 is SYDVKM. V was clipped by 6 bases and J by 0 bases; unmatched bases: 2. This CDR3 has 14 amino acids. Authors' analysis steps: Estimates of nucleated cell counts were drawn from the amplification of reference gene primers. Profiled with immunoSEQ multiplex PCR; TCRdb holds only in-frame clones, not every one. From that table come the V and J calls and clone size; the DNA was used to work out D and trimming. The sample consists of about 330,000 clones, roughly 87% of them appearing once. Individuals drawn from under 30 US areas were about 18 to 89 years old. Clinical history reported by participants formed the basis on which cohorts were assigned.

The rearrangement uses TRBV28 and TRBJ1-3; 7 bases agree with TRBD1. The sequenced material came from PBMCs or T cells enriched from blood (not recorded which). The sequence derives from a woman aged 25 to 39 who had recovered from COVID-19. CDR3 sequence reads: CASSRDSSGNTIYF. CDR3 DNA: TGTGCCAGCAGCCGGGACAGCTCTGGAAACACCATATATTTT. Filled out from reference TRBV28 and TRBJ1-3, the complete variable domain reads DVKVTQSSRYLVKRTGEKVFLECVQDMDHENMFWYRQDPGLGLRLIYFSYDVKMKEKGDIPEGYSVSREKKERFSLILESASTNQTSMYLCASSRDSSGNTIYFGEGSWLTVV.